This T cell receptor (beta chain) originates from a study of T cells in Graves' hyperthyroidism and ophthalmopathy. Germline values: CDR1 MNHEY, CDR2 SVGAGI. V lost 0 bases to trimming and J lost 5 bases, with 11 bases between them. This CDR3 contains 14 residues. TCR beta CDR3 regions were amplified from RNA. A set of HTBI primers served as the primers for a first-round RT-PCR of the TCR CDR3. TCRdb re-analysed the multiplex PCR reads in MiXCR, keeping a single row per CDR3 protein. Of roughly 800,000 distinct CDR3 sequences listed, 38% were seen once; the top ten hold 8.9%. Sample: blood. The V call is TRBV6-5, the J call TRBJ2-7, with a possible D match to TRBD2 (6 bases). The receptor was isolated from a man aged 18 to 30 with Graves' hyperthyroidism. CDR3 in DNA: TGTGCCAGCAGTTACTCCGGGTGGGGGGACGAGCAGTACTTC. It is translated as CASSYSGWGDEQYF.